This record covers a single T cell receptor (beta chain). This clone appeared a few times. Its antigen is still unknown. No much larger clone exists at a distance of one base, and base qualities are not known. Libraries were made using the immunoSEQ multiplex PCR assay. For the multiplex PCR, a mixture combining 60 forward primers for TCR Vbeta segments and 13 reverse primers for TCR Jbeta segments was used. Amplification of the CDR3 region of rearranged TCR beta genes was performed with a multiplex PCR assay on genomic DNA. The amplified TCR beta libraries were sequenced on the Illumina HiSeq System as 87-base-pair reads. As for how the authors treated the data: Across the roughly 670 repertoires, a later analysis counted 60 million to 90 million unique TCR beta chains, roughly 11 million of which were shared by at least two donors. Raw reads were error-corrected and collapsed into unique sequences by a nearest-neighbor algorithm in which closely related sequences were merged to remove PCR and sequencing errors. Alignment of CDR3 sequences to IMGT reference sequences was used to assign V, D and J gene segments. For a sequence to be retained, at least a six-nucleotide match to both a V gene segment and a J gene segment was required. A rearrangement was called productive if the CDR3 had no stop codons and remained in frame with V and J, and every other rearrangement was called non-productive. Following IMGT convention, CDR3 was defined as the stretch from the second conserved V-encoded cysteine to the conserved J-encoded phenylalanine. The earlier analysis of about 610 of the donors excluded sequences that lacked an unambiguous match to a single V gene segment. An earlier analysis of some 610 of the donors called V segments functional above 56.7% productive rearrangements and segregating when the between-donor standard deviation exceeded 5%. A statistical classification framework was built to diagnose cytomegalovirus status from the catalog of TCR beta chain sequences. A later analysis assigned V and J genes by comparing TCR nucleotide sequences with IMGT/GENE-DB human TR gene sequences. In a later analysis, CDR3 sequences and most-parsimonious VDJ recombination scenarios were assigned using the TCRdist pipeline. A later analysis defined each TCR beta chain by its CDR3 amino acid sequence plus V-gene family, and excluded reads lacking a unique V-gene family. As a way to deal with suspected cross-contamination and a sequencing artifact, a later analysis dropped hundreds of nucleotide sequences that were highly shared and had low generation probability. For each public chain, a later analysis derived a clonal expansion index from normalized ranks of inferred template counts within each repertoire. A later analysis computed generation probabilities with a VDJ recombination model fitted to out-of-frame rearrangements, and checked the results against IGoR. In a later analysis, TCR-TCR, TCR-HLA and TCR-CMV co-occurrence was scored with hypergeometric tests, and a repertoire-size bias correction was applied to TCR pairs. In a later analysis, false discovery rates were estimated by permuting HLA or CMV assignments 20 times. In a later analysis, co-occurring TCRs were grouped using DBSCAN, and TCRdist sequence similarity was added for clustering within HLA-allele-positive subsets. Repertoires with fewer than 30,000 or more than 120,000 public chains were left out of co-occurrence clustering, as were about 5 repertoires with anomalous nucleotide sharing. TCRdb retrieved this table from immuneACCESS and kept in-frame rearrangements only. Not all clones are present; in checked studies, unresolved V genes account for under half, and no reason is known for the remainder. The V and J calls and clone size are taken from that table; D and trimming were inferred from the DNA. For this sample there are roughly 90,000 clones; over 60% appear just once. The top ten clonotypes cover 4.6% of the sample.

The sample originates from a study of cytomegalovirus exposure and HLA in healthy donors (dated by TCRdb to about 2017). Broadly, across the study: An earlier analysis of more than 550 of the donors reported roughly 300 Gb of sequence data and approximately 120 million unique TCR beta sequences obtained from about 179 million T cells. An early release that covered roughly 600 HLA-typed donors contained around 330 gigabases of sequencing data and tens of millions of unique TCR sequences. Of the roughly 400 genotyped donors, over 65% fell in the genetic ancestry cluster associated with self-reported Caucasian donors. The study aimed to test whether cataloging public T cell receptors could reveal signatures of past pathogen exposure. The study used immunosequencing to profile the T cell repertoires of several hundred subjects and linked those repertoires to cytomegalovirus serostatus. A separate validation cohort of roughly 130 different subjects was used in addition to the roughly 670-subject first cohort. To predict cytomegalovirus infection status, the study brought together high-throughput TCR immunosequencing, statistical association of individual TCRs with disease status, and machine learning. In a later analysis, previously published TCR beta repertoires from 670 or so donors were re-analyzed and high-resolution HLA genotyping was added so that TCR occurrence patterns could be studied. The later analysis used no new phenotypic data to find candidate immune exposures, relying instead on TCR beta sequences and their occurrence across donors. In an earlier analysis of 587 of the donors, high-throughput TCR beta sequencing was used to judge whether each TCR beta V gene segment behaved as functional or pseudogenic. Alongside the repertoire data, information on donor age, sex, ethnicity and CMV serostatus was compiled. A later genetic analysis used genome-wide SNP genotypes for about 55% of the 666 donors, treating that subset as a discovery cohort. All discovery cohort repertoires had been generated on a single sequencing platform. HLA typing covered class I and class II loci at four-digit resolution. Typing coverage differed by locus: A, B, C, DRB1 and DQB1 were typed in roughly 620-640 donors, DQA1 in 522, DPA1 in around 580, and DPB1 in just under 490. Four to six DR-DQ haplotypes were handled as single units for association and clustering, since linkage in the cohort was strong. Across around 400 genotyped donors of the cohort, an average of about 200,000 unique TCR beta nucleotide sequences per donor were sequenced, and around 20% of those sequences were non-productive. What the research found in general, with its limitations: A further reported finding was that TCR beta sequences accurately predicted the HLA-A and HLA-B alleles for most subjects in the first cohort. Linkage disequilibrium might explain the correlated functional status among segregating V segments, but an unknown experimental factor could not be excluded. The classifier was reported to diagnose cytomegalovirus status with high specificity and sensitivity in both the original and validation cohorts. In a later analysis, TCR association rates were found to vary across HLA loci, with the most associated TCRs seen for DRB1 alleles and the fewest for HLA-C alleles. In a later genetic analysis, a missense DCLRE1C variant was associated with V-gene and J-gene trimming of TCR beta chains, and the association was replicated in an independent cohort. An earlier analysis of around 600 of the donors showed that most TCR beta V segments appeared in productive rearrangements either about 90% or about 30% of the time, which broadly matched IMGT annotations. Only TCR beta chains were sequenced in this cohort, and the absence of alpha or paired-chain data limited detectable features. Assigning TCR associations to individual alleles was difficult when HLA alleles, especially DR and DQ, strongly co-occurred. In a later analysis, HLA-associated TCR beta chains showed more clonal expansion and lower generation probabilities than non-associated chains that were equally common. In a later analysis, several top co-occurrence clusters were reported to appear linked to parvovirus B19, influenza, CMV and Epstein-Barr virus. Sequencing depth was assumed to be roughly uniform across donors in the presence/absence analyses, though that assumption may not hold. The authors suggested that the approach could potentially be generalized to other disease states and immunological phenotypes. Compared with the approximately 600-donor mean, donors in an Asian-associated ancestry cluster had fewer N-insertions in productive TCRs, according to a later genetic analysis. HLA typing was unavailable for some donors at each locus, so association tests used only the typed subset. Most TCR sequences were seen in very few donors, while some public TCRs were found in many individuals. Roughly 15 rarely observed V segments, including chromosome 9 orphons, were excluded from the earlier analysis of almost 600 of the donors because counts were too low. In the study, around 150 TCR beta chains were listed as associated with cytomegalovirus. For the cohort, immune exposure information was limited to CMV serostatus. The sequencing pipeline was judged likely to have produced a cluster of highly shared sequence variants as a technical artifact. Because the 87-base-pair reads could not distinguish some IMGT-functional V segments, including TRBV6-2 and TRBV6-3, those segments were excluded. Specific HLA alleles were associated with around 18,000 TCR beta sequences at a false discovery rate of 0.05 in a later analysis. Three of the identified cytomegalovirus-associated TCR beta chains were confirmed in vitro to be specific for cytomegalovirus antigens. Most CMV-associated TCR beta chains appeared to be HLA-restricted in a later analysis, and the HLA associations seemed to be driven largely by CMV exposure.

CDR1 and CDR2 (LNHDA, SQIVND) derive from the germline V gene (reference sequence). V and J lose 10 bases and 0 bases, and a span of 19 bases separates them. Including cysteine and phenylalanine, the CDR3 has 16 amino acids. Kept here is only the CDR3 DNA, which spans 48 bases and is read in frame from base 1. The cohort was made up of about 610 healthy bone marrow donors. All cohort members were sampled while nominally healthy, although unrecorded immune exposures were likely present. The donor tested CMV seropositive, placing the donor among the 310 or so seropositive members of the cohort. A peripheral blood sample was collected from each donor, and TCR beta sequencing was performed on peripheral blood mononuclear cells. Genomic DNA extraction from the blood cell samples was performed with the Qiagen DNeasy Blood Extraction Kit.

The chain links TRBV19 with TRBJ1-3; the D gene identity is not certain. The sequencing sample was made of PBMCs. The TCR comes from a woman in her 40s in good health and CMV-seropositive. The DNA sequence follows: TGTGCCACCCATGGGAGAGACTCTGTCTCTGGAAACACCATATATTTT. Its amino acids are CATHGRDSVSGNTIYF.